This TCR beta chain was profiled in a study of glioma-infiltrating T cells. Study-level findings and limits: CDR3 overlap between tissue and blood was very small. Gliomas, especially low-grade, showed above-expected tissue-blood divergence; non-neoplastic patients showed below.

Germline CDR1 MNHNS, CDR2 SASEGT. There are 15 residues in the CDR3. V dropped 5 bases and J dropped 4 bases, with 17 bases sitting between them. Many counts were recorded for this clonotype. Its matching antigen is unknown. TCR alpha and beta CDR3 regions were amplified from RNA using iRepertoire nested multiplex PCR. MiXCR, run by TCRdb on the multiplex PCR reads, gives a single entry per CDR3 protein. The sample shows around 21,000 distinct CDR3 sequences, about 22% of them seen only once. The sequenced sample was glioma tissue, nonneoplastic brain tissue, or PBMCs (not recorded which). This sequence joins TRBV6-1 and TRBJ2-5; D might be TRBD1 or TRBD2, each matching 7 bases. This clonotype was obtained from a human donor with low-grade glioma or glioblastoma, undergoing nonglioma brain surgery, or in good health (not recorded which). The CDR3 sequence is CASSSIDREGETQYF. The CDR3 DNA reads TGTGCCAGCAGTTCAATTGACAGGGAGGGAGAGACCCAGTACTTC.